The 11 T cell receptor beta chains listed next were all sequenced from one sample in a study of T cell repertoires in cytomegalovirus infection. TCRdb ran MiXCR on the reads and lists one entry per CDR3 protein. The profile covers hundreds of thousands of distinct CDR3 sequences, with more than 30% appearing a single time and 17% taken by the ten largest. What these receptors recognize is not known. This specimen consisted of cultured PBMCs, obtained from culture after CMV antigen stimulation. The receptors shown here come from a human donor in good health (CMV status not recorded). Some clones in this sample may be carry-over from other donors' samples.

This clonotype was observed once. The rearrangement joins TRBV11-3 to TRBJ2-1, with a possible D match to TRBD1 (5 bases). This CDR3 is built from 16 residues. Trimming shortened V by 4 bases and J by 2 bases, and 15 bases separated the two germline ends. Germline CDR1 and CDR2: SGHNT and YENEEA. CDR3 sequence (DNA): TGTGCCAGCAGCTCCCGTGTAGGGGAAACCTACAATGAGCAGTTCTTC. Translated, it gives CASSSRVGETYNEQFF.

CDR3: CSVGGRFRADEQYF. In DNA form, the CDR3 reads TGCAGCGTTGGGGGCCGGTTCAGGGCGGACGAGCAGTACTTC. The chain employs TRBV29-1 and TRBJ2-7; D possibly corresponds to TRBD1 (5 bases). This CDR3 has 14 amino acids. CDR1 and CDR2 (germline): SQVTM, ANQGSEA. V lost 4 bases, J lost 5 bases, and 18 bases lay in between.

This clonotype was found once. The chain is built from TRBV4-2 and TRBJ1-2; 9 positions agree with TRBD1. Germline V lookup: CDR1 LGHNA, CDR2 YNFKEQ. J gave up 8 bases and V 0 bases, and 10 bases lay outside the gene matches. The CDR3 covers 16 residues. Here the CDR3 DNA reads TGTGCCAGCAGCCAAGATAGGGGACAGGGCTCGGAAGGCTACACCTTC. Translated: CASSQDRGQGSEGYTF.

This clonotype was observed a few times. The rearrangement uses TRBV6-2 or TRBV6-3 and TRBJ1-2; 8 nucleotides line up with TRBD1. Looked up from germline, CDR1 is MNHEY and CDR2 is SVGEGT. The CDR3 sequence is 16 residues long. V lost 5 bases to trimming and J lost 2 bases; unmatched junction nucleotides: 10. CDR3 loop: CASSPAGQGNNYGYTF. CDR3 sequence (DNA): TGTGCCAGCAGTCCCGCTGGACAGGGCAACAACTATGGCTACACCTTC.

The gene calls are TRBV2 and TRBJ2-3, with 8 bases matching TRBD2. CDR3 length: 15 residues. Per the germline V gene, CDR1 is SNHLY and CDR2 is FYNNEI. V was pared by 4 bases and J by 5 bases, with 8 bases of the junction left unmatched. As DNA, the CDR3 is TGTGCCAGCAGTGTAAGACTAGCGAGTGGAGATACGCAGTATTTT. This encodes CASSVRLASGDTQYF.

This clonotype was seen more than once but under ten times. CDR3 in DNA: TGTGCCAGCAGTCACGGACTGGGACAAGAGACCCAGTACTTC. This gives the protein CASSHGLGQETQYF. The chain uses TRBV6-2 or TRBV6-3 and TRBJ2-5; possible D gene TRBD2, 5 bases. V shed 5 bases and J shed 2 bases, with 12 bases lying between them. The V gene's germline CDR1 is MNHEY and CDR2 SVGEGT. The CDR3 contains 14 residues.

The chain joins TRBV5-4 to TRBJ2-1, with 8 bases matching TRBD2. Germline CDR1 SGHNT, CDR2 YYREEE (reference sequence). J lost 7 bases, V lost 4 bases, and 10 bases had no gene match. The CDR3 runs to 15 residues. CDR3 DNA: TGTGCCAGCAGCCCGATTAGCGGGAAGAGTAATGAGCAGTTCTTC. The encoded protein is CASSPISGKSNEQFF.

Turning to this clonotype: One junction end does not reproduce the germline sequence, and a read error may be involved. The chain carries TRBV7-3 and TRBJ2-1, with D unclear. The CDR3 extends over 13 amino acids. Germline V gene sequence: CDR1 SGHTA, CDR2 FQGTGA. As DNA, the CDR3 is TGTGCCGGCAGCCTCCGGAGTGTAAATGAGCAGTTCTTC. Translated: CAGSLRSVNEQFF.

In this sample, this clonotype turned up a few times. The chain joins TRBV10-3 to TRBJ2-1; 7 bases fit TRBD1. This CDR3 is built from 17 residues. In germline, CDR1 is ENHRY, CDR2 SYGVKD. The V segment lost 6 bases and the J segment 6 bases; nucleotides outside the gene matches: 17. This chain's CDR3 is CAIREPRTGRLSNEQFF. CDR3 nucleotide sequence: TGTGCCATCAGAGAGCCACGGACAGGTCGGTTGAGCAATGAGCAGTTCTTC.

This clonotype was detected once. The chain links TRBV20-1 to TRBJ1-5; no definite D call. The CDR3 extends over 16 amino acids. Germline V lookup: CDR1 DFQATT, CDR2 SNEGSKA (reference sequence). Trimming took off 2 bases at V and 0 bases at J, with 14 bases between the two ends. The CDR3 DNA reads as TGCAGTGCTAGACACGGGAACAGACTTAGCAATCAGCCCCAGCATTTT. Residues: CSARHGNRLSNQPQHF.

The CDR3 region is CAIRGTSGGVYEQYF. The DNA for the CDR3 is TGTGCCATCAGAGGGACTAGCGGGGGAGTATACGAGCAGTACTTC. The gene calls are TRBV10-3 and TRBJ2-7; 14 bases map to TRBD2. This CDR3 spans 15 amino acids. The germline gives CDR1 ENHRY, CDR2 SYGVKD. The V gene end was trimmed by 6 bases and the J gene end by 4 bases; junction bases not matched to a gene: 5.